The clone carrying this TCR beta chain was seen a handful of times. Data came from immunoSEQ multiplex PCR; TCRdb stores just in-frame clones and leaves some out. Here the sample spans 700,000 or so clones, around 85% being singletons. Germline loops: CDR1 MGHRA, CDR2 YSYEKL. Trimming took off 4 bases at V and 0 bases at J, with 19 bases between the two ends. The CDR3 runs to 17 residues. This sample was included in a study of shared T cell receptors in the human thymus. Separately, the same data were catalogued under a study of human thymus T cells. Per that study: Resections from corrective heart surgery provided thymus tissue. Unrelated individuals reportedly shared highly overlapping thymic TCR repertoires.

This rearrangement joins TRBV4-1 to TRBJ2-7; D perhaps matches TRBD1 (6 bases). The TCR sequence derives from a girl under three years old with a congenital heart defect. Source material: thymocytes. The CDR3 DNA reads as TGCGCCAGCAGCCCTCGGGACACTACCTCCCCCTCCTACGAGCAGTACTTC. This encodes CASSPRDTTSPSYEQYF.